This T cell receptor beta chain appears in the sequencing data of a study of T cell responses to AZD1222 COVID-19 vaccine. Study outcomes and limitations: Donors were mostly white British, more females; clonal diversity possibly underestimated. Spike-specific TCR breadth and depth both grew after two AZD1222 doses. Across the whole spike, CD4 TCRs peaked at regions 160-218 and 743-854.

Points on this clone: Antigen: not known.

The V end was cut by 5 bases, the J end by 13 bases, with 15 bases between. CDR3 length: 13 amino acids. Germline CDR1 KGHSH, CDR2 LQKENI. Clones were sequenced by immunoSEQ multiplex PCR, and TCRdb holds only the in-frame ones, with some missing. This table has 180,000 or so clones, about nine tenths appearing once. The sequencing here drew on peripheral blood, taken 28 days after the second AZD1222 dose. The TCR comes from an adult who received the AZD1222 COVID-19 vaccine. The chain has TRBV18 and TRBJ1-6; D call uncertain. The CDR3 nucleotides are TGTGCCAGCTCAGCGGGCCTCACCATGCCCCTCCACTTT. This sequence encodes CASSAGLTMPLHF. The complete variable domain, with remaining parts taken from reference TRBV18 and TRBJ1-6, reads NAGVMQNPRHLVRRRGQEARLRCSPMKGHSHVYWYRQLPEEGLKFMVYLQKENIIDESGMPKERFSAEFPKEGPSILRIQQVVRGDSAAYFCASSAGLTMPLHFGNGTRLTVT.